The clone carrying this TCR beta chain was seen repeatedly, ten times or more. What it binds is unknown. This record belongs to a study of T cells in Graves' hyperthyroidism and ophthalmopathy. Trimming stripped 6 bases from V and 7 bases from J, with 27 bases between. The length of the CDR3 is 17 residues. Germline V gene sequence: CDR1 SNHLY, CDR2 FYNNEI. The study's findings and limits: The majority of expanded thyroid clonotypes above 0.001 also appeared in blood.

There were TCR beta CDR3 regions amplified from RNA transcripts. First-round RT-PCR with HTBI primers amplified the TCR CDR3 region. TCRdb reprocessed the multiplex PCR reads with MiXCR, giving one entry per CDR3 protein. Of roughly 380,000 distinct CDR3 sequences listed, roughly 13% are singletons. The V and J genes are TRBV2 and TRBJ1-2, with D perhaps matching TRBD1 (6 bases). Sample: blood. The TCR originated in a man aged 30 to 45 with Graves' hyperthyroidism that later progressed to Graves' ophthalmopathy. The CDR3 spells CASRGGFSGAEYGGYTF. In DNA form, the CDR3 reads TGTGCCAGCAGGGGGGGATTCTCAGGGGCTGAATATGGTGGCTACACCTTC.